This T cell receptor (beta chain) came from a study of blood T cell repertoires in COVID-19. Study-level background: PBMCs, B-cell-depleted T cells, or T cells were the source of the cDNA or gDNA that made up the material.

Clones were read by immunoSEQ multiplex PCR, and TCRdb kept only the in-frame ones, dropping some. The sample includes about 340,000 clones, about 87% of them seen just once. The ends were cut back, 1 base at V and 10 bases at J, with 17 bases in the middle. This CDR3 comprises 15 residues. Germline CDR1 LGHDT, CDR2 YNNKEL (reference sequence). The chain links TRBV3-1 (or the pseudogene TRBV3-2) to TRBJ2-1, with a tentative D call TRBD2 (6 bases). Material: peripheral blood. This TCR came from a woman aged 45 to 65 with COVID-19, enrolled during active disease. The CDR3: CASSQGQLLAGEQFF. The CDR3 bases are TGTGCCAGCAGCCAAGGACAATTATTGGCGGGGGAGCAGTTCTTC.